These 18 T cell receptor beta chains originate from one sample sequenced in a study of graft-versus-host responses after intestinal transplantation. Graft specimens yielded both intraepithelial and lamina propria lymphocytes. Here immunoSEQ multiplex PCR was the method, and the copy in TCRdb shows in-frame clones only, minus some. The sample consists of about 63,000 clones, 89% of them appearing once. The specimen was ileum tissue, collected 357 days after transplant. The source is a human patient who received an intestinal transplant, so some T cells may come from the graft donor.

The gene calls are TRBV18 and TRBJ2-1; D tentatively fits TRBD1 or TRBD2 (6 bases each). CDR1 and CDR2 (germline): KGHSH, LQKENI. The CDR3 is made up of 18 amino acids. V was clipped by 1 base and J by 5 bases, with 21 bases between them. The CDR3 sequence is CASSPRLNSGGGNNEQFF. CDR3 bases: TGTGCCAGCTCACCACGCCTAAATAGCGGAGGGGGGAACAATGAGCAGTTCTTC.

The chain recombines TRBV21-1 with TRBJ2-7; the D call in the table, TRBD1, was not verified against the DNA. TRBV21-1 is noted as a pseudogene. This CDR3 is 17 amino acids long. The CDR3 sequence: CASSKGPGTGPSYEQYF. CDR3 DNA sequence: TGTGCCAGCAGCAAAGGACCCGGGACAGGCCCATCCTACGAGCAGTACTTC.

The CDR3 here is CASSQTPLYEQYF. The CDR3 DNA reads TGCGCCAGCAGCCAGACCCCTCTCTACGAGCAGTACTTC. V usage is TRBV4-1 and J usage is TRBJ2-7, with D hard to call. V was shortened by 3 bases and J by 3 bases, with 9 bases between the two germline ends. Germline-derived CDR1 and CDR2 are MGHRA and YSYEKL. This CDR3 region has 13 residues.

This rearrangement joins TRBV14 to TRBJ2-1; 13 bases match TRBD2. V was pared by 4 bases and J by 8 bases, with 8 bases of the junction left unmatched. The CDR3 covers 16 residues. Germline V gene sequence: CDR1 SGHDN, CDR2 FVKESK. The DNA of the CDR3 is TGTGCCAGCAGCCGCCCGGGACTAGCGGGGCGGGATGAGCAGTTCTTC. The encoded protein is CASSRPGLAGRDEQFF.

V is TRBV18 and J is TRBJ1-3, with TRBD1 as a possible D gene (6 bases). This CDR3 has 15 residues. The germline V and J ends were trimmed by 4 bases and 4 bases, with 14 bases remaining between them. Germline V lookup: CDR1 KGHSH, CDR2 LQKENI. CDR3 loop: CASSRTTGRGNTIYF. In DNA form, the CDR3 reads TGTGCCAGCTCACGTACGACAGGCAGGGGAAACACCATATATTTT.

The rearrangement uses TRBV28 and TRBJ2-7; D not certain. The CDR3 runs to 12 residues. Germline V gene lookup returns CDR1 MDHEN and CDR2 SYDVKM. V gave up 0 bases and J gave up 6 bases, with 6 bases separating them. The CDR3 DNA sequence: TGTGCCAGCAGTTTATGGGCTGGCGAGCAGTACTTC. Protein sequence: CASSLWAGEQYF.

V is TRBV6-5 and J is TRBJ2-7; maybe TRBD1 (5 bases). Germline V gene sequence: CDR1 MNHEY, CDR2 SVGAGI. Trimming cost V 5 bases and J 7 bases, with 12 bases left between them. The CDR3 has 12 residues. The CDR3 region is CASSPSGWEQYF. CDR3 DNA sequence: TGTGCCAGCAGTCCATCAGGGTGGGAGCAGTACTTC.

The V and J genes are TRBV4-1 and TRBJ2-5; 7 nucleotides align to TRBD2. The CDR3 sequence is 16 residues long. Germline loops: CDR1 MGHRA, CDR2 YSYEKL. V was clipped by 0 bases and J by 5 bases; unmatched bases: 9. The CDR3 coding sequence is TGCGCCAGCAGCCAAGACCCCTGGGGGGGTAGCGAGACCCAGTACTTC. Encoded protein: CASSQDPWGGSETQYF.

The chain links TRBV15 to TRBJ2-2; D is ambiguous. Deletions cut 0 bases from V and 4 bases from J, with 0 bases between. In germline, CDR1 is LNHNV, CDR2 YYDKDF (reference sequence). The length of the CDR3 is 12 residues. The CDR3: CATSRDTGELFF. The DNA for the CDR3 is TGTGCCACCAGCAGAGACACCGGGGAGCTGTTTTTT. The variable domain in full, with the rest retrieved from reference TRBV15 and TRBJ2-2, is DAMVIQNPRYQVTQFGKPVTLSCSQTLNHNVMYWYQQKSSQAPKLLFHYYDKDFNNEADTPDNFQSRRPNTSFCFLDIRSPGLGDTAMYLCATSRDTGELFFGEGSRLTVL.

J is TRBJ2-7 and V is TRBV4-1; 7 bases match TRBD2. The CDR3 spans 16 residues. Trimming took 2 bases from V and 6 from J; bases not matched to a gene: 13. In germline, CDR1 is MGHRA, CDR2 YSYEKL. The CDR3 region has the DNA TGCGCCAGCAGCCAAATGCTAGTGCGCGGGGGTACCGAGCAGTACTTC. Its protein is CASSQMLVRGGTEQYF.

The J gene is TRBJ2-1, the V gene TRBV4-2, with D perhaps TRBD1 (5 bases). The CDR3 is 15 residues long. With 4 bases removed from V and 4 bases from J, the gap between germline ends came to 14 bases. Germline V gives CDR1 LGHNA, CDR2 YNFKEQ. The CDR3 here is CASSLSRDRYNEQFF. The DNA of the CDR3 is TGTGCCAGCAGCCTCTCCCGCGACAGATACAATGAGCAGTTCTTC.

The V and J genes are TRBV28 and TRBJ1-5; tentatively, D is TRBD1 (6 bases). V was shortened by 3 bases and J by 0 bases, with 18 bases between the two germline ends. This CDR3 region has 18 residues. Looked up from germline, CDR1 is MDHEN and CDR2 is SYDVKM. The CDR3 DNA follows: TGTGCCAGCAGTTTTGTGGGGTGGGGGCGGTATAGCAATCAGCCCCAGCATTTT. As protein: CASSFVGWGRYSNQPQHF.

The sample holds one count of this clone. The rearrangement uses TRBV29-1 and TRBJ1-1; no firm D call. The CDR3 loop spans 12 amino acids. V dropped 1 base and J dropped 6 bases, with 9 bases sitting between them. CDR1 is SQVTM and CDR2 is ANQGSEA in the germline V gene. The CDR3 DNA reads TGCAGCGTTGAAGGGATGGGGTCTGAAGCTTTCTTT. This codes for CSVEGMGSEAFF.

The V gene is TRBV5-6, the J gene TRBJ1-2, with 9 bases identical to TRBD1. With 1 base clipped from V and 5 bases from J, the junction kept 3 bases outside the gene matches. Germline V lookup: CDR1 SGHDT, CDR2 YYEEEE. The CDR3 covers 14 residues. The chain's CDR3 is CASSLPGTGYGYTF. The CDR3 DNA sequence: TGTGCCAGCAGCTTGCCCGGGACAGGGTATGGCTACACCTTC.

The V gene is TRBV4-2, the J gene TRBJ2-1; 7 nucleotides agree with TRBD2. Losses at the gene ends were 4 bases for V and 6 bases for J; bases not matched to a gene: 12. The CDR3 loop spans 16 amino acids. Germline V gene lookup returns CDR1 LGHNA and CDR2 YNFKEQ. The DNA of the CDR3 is TGTGCCAGCAGCCCCGAGGCCCGAGCGGGGAGCAATGAGCAGTTCTTC. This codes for CASSPEARAGSNEQFF.

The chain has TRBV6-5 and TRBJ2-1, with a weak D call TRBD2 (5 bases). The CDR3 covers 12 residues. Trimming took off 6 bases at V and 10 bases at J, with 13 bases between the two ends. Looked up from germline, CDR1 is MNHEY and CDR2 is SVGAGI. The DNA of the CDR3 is TGTGCCAGCAGCTCCTTAGCGTACGAGCAGTTCTTC. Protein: CASSSLAYEQFF.

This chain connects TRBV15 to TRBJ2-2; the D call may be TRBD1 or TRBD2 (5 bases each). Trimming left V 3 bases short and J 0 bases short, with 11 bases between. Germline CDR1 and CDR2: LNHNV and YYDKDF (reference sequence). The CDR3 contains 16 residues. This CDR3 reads CATSRGDVANTGELFF. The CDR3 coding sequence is TGTGCCACCAGCAGGGGGGACGTCGCGAACACCGGGGAGCTGTTTTTT.

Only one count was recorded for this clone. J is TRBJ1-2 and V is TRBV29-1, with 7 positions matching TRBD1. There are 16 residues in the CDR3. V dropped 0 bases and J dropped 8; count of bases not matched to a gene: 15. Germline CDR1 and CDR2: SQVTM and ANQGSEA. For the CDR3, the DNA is TGCAGCGTTGAAGATCAGGGGGATTTTAGGGTCTCGGGCTACACCTTC. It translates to CSVEDQGDFRVSGYTF.